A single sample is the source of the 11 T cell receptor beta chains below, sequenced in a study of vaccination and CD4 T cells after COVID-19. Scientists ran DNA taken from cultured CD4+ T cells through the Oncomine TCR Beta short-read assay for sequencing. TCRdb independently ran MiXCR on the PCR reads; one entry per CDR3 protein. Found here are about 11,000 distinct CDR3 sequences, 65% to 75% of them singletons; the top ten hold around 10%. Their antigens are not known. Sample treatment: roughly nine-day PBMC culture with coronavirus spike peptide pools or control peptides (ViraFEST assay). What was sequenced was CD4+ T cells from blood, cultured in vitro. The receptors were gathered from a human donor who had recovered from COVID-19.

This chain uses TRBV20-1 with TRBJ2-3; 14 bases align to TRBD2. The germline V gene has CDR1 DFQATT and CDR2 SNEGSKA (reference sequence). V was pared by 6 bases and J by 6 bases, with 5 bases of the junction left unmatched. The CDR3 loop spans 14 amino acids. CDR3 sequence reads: CSARLAGGPDTQYF. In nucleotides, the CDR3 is TGCAGTGCGAGACTAGCGGGAGGGCCCGATACGCAGTATTTT.

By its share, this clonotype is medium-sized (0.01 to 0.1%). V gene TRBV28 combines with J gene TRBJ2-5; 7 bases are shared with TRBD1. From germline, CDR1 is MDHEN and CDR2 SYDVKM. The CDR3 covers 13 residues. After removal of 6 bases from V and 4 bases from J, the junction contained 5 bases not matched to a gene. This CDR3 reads CASRYRGPETQYF. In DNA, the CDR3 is TGTGCCAGCAGGTACAGGGGACCAGAGACCCAGTACTTC.

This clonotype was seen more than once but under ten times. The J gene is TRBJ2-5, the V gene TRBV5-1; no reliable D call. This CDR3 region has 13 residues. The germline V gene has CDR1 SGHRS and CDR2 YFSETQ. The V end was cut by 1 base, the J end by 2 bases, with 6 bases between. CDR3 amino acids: CASSLNVQETQYF. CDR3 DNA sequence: TGCGCCAGCAGCTTGAACGTTCAAGAGACCCAGTACTTC.

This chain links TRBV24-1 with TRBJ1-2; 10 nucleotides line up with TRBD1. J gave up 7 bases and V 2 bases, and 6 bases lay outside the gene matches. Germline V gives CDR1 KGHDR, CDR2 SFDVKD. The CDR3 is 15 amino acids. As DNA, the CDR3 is TGTGCCACCAGTGATTCCGGGACAGGGGATCGTGGCTACACCTTC. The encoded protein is CATSDSGTGDRGYTF.

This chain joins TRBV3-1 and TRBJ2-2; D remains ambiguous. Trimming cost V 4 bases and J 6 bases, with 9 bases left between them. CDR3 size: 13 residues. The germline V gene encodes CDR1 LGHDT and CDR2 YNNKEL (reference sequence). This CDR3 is CASSLAKAGELFF. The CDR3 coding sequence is TGTGCCAGCAGCCTGGCGAAGGCCGGGGAGCTGTTTTTT.

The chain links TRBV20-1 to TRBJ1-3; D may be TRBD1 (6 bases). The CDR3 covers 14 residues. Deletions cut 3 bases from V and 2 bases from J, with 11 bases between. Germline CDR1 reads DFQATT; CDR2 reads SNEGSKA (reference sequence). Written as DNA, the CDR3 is TGCAGTGCTAGGACAGGACTTACTGGAAACACCATATATTTT. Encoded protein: CSARTGLTGNTIYF.

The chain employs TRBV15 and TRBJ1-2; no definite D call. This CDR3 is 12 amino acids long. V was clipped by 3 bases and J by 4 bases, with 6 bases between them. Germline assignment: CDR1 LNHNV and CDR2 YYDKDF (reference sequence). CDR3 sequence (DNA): TGTGCCACCAGCAGGGAGCGCTATGGCTACACCTTC. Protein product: CATSRERYGYTF.

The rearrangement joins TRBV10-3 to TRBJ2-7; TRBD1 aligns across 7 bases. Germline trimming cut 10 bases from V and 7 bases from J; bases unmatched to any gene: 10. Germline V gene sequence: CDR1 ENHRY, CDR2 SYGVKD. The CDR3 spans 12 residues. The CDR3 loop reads CASNLDREEQYF. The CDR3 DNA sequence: TGTGCCAGCAACCTAGACAGGGAAGAGCAGTACTTC.

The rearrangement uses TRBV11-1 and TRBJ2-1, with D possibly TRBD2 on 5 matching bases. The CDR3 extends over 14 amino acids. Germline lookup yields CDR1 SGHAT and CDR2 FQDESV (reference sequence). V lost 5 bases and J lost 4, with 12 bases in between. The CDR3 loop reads CASSRGLTYNEQFF. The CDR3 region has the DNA TGTGCCAGCAGCCGCGGACTTACTTACAATGAGCAGTTCTTC.

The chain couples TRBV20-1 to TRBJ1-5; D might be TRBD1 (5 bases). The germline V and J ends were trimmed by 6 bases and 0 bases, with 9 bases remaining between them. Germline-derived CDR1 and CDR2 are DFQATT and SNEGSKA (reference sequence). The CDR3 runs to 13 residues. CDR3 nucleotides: TGCAGTGCAACGACAGTTAGCAATCAGCCCCAGCATTTT. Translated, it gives CSATTVSNQPQHF.

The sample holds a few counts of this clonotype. CDR3 protein: CSARDRVWPNTIYF. CDR3 DNA: TGCAGTGCTAGGGACAGGGTTTGGCCAAACACCATATATTTT. V usage is TRBV20-1 and J usage is TRBJ1-3; 8 bases agree with TRBD1. Germline values: CDR1 DFQATT, CDR2 SNEGSKA (reference sequence). The CDR3 consists of 14 residues. The V segment lost 3 bases and the J segment 6 bases; nucleotides outside the gene matches: 7.